The 14 T cell receptor beta chains in this list originate from one sample, sequenced in a study of shared clonotypes between healthy human individuals. The method was immunoSEQ multiplex PCR; TCRdb's version includes in-frame clones alone and lacks a portion of them. The table has about 680,000 clones, about 78% seen once. The specimen sequenced was memory CD4+ T cells sorted from blood. Subset described: CD45RA-negative fraction. Source of these receptors: a woman in her 30s in good health.

This chain uses TRBV28 with TRBJ1-1, with TRBD1 identical over 8 bases. J gave up 2 bases and V 6 bases, and 8 bases lay outside the gene matches. The length of the CDR3 is 15 residues. Germline V CDR1 and CDR2: MDHEN, SYDVKM. DNA for the CDR3: TGTGCCAGCAGAAGTCAGGGGGCTTTCAACACTGAAGCTTTCTTT. Translation gives CASRSQGAFNTEAFF.

The V and J genes are TRBV10-3 and TRBJ2-3, with 8 bases aligning to TRBD2. This CDR3 is built from 16 residues. CDR1 is ENHRY and CDR2 is SYGVKD in the germline V gene. V shed 2 bases and J 6 bases; nucleotides not matched to a gene: 10. The DNA for the CDR3 is TGTGCCATCAGTGAGCTACTTGGACTAGCCTGGGATACGCAGTATTTT. This gives the protein CAISELLGLAWDTQYF.

The gene calls are TRBV6-1 and TRBJ1-1; D is ambiguous. Per germline, CDR1 MNHNS and CDR2 SASEGT. Trimming pared 5 bases from V and 8 bases from J, leaving 21 bases between. The CDR3 is 15 amino acids. In nucleotides, the CDR3 is TGTGCCAGCAGTCAAACTCAAGACGGGTCCAGGGAAGCTTTCTTT. Translating it yields CASSQTQDGSREAFF.

There are many counts of this clone. The J gene is TRBJ1-1, the V gene TRBV10-2, with D tentatively TRBD1 (6 bases). The CDR3 totals 13 residues. The germline gives CDR1 WSHSY, CDR2 SAAADI. Trimming shortened V by 3 bases and J by 7 bases, and 12 bases separated the two germline ends. DNA of the CDR3: TGCGCCAGCAGTGACCAACAGGGCCTTGAAGCTTTCTTT. Translation gives CASSDQQGLEAFF.

The CDR3 DNA reads as TGTGCCAGCAGTTTAACGAACACCGGGGAGCTGTTTTTT. It translates to CASSLTNTGELFF. The rearrangement joins TRBV27 to TRBJ2-2; no definite D call. Looked up from germline, CDR1 is MNHEY and CDR2 is SMNVEV (reference sequence). The V end lost 2 bases, the J end lost 0 bases, and 1 base lay between the germline ends. This CDR3 is built from 13 residues.

The chain recombines TRBV30 with TRBJ2-1; TRBD2 aligns across 8 bases. V lost 3 bases and J lost 3; bases outside the gene matches: 7. The CDR3 totals 15 residues. Germline CDR1 GTSNPN, CDR2 SVGIG (reference sequence). The CDR3 region is CAWSHPGTSYNEQFF. Written as DNA, the CDR3 is TGTGCCTGGAGCCACCCCGGGACTAGCTACAATGAGCAGTTCTTC.

The chain is built from TRBV2 and TRBJ2-7; unclear D gene. Germline V gene data show CDR1 as SNHLY and CDR2 as FYNNEI. Trimming stripped 2 bases from V and 3 bases from J, with 8 bases between. There are 13 residues in the CDR3. The CDR3: CASSEWSNYEQYF. Written as DNA, the CDR3 is TGTGCCAGCAGTGAATGGTCCAACTACGAGCAGTACTTC.

The rearrangement uses TRBV10-3 and TRBJ2-7; a possible D gene is TRBD2 (5 bases). CDR1 is ENHRY and CDR2 is SYGVKD in the germline V gene. V lost 6 bases and J 0 bases, leaving 9 bases between the germline ends. The CDR3 has 13 residues. CDR3 coding DNA: TGTGCCATCAGGACGGACTCCTCCTACGAGCAGTACTTC. This gives the protein CAIRTDSSYEQYF.

This clone was observed a handful of times. The rearrangement joins TRBV27 to TRBJ1-2, with D unclear. Germline loops: CDR1 MNHEY, CDR2 SMNVEV (reference sequence). V was clipped by 3 bases and J by 2 bases, with 7 bases between them. The CDR3 contains 13 residues. DNA for the CDR3: TGTGCCAGCAGTTTTAGGGTAAACTATGGCTACACCTTC. This sequence encodes CASSFRVNYGYTF.

This chain uses TRBV28 with TRBJ1-2, with 9 bases identical to TRBD1. This CDR3 spans 15 amino acids. Trimming removed 4 bases from V and 2 bases from J; junction bases left unmatched: 5. Germline CDR1 and CDR2: MDHEN and SYDVKM. The CDR3 here is CASSSPGQGNYGYTF. The CDR3 nucleotides are TGTGCCAGCAGTTCCCCGGGACAGGGAAACTATGGCTACACCTTC.

Only one count was recorded for this clone. The V gene is TRBV4-2, the J gene TRBJ2-2; D might be TRBD1 (5 bases). The V gene lost 5 bases and the J gene lost 6 bases, with 10 bases spanning the gap. This CDR3 has 13 residues. CDR1 is LGHNA and CDR2 is YNFKEQ in the germline V gene. The CDR3 region is CASSFRDPGELFF. The CDR3 region has the DNA TGTGCCAGCAGCTTCAGGGATCCCGGGGAGCTGTTTTTT.

This clone was detected a few times. The chain uses TRBV27 and TRBJ1-3; unclear D gene. The CDR3 sequence is 18 residues long. In germline, CDR1 is MNHEY, CDR2 SMNVEV (reference sequence). Trimming removed 0 bases at V and 1 base at J, with 16 bases between. In DNA, the CDR3 is TGTGCCAGCAGTTTATCGCCAAACTGGGGAACTTCTGGAAACACCATATATTTT. Translation: CASSLSPNWGTSGNTIYF.

The rearrangement uses TRBV27 and TRBJ2-6, with D possibly matching TRBD1 (6 bases). In germline, CDR1 is MNHEY, CDR2 SMNVEV (reference sequence). V lost 8 bases and J lost 4, with 21 bases in between. The length of the CDR3 is 17 residues. The CDR3 here is CASRLITGLDGANVLTF. The CDR3 nucleotides are TGTGCCAGCCGACTTATTACAGGGCTTGACGGGGCCAACGTCCTGACTTTC.

This chain connects TRBV7-9 to TRBJ1-5; no definite D call. V lost 2 bases and J 4 bases, leaving 3 bases between the germline ends. The CDR3 spans 12 residues. Germline-derived CDR1 and CDR2 are SEHNR and FQNEAQ (reference sequence). CDR3 in amino acids: CASSLTNQPQHF. The CDR3 DNA follows: TGTGCCAGCAGCTTAACAAATCAGCCCCAGCATTTT.